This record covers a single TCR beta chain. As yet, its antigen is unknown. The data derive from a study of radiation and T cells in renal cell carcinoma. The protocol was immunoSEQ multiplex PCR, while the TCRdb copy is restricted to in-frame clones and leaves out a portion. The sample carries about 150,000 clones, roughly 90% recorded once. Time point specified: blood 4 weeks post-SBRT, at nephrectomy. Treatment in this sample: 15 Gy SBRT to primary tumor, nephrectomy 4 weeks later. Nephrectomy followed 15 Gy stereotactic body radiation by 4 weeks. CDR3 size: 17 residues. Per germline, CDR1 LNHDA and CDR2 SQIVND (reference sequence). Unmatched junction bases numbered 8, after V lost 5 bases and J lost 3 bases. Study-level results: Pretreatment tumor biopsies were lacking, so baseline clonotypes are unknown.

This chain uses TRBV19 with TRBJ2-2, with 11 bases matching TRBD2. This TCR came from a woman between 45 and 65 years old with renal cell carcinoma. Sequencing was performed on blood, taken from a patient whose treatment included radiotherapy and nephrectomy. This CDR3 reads CASSPRGSGGDTGELFF. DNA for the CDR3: TGTGCCAGTAGTCCCCGGGGTAGCGGGGGGGACACCGGGGAGCTGTTTTTT.